This TCR beta chain was recovered during a study of graft-versus-host responses after intestinal transplantation. Overall study findings and caveats: Early post-transplant HvG declines were associated with peak circulating GvH clone levels. Where graft-donor T cell macrochimerism was present, patients had high graft-versus-host to host-versus-graft clonal ratios in allografts.

This clone appeared once. Antigen: not known. TCRdb keeps only in-frame clones here, not all; method: immunoSEQ multiplex PCR. The sample contains approximately 90,000 clones, approximately 90% of which appear only once. CDR1 is SGHKS and CDR2 is YYEKEE in the germline V gene (reference sequence). The CDR3 sequence is 15 residues long. V was clipped by 4 bases and J by 2 bases, with 14 bases between them. The sample consisted of unstimulated CD8+ T cells sorted from spleen or lymph node cells, taken before transplant. V is TRBV5-5 and J is TRBJ2-3; D is perhaps TRBD1 (6 bases). The TCR originated in a human donor who was the organ donor for an intestinal transplant. CDR3 DNA: TGTGCCAGCAGCCATTGGGACACTCCCACAGATACGCAGTATTTT. Translation gives CASSHWDTPTDTQYF.